The source of this T cell receptor (beta chain) is a study of blood T cell repertoires in COVID-19. Study overall: T cells, B-cell-depleted T cells, or PBMCs provided the cDNA or gDNA that served as material.

The assay was immunoSEQ multiplex PCR, and TCRdb's table has in-frame clones only and misses some. The data hold some 120,000 clones, with about 83% observed a single time. This clone has just a few counts. Additional DNA sequences in this sample encode the identical CDR3. Sequencing was done on a sample of peripheral blood. This TCR was sampled from a man in his 60s with acute or convalescent COVID-19.

In DNA form, the CDR3 reads TGTGCCAGCAGTCCAGGACAGGGCGCCTACGAGCAGTACTTC. Protein: CASSPGQGAYEQYF. The rearrangement joins TRBV28 to TRBJ2-7; 8 nucleotides agree with TRBD1. Germline V gene sequence: CDR1 MDHEN, CDR2 SYDVKM. The CDR3 spans 14 residues. V dropped 5 bases and J dropped 2; count of bases not matched to a gene: 5.